The 27 T cell receptor beta chains reported below all come from one sample, sequenced in a study of T cells in Graves' hyperthyroidism and ophthalmopathy. TCR beta CDR3 regions were amplified from RNA transcripts. A first-round RT-PCR of the TCR CDR3 used the HTBI primer set. MiXCR, applied by TCRdb to the multiplex PCR reads, yields one record per CDR3 protein. This repertoire shows roughly 300,000 distinct CDR3 sequences, 14% found once; its top ten account for 20% to 25%. Sequencing used blood. The receptors were gathered from a woman in her thirties with Graves' hyperthyroidism.

The rearrangement links TRBV20-1 to TRBJ2-1; tentative D call: TRBD2 (6 bases). Germline assignment: CDR1 DFQATT and CDR2 SNEGSKA (reference sequence). The CDR3 extends over 16 amino acids. Trimming took 5 bases from V and 7 from J, leaving 24 bases between them. The CDR3: CSAQGVLSGVWNEQFF. The CDR3 DNA reads as TGCAGTGCTCAAGGGGTCCTCTCGGGGGTATGGAATGAGCAGTTCTTC.

This clonotype was picked up many times. The CDR3 DNA reads TGTGCCTGGAGTGTACTAGCGGGAGTGAATGAGCAGTTCTTC. Translated, it gives CAWSVLAGVNEQFF. The V and J genes are TRBV30 and TRBJ2-1; 11 bases map to TRBD2. The CDR3 is 14 residues long. From germline, CDR1 is GTSNPN and CDR2 SVGIG (reference sequence). V was clipped by 0 bases and J by 7 bases; unmatched bases: 2. The full variable domain, completed using reference TRBV30 and TRBJ2-1, is SQTIHQWPATLVQPVGSPLSLECTVEGTSNPNLYWYRQAAGRGLQLLFYSVGIGQISSEVPQNLSASRPQDRQFILSSKKLLLSDSGFYLCAWSVLAGVNEQFFGPGTRLTVL.

This clonotype was counted at least ten times. The rearrangement uses TRBV24-1 and TRBJ2-3, with TRBD2 matching 13 bases. This CDR3 has 16 residues. The germline V gene encodes CDR1 KGHDR and CDR2 SFDVKD. V shed 3 bases and J 6 bases; nucleotides not matched to a gene: 5. Here the CDR3 reads CATSDLGLAGVDTQYF. CDR3 bases: TGTGCCACCAGTGATCTCGGACTAGCGGGAGTCGATACGCAGTATTTT.

In regard to this clonotype: A much larger clone lies a single base off, so this may be a read error. The chain joins TRBV20-1 to TRBJ2-3; D unresolved. Germline CDR1 is DFQATT and CDR2 is SNEGSKA (reference sequence). The V and J ends lost 3 bases and 0 bases respectively, with 13 bases between them. The CDR3 is made up of 15 amino acids. CDR3 residues: CSARKDNYSTDTQYF. CDR3 nucleotides: TGCAGTGCTAGGAAAGACAATTATAGCACAGATACGCAGTATTTT.

This clonotype was observed many times. V and J are TRBV6-2 or TRBV6-3 and TRBJ1-5; 7 bases align to TRBD1. Germline V CDR1 and CDR2: MNHEY, SVGEGT. The junction had 12 bases not matched to a gene; V was cut back by 2 bases and J by 2 bases. This CDR3 region has 18 residues. In DNA, the CDR3 is TGTGCCAGCAGTTACCACACAGGGGCCGGGGTACGCAATCAGCCCCAGCATTTT. It yields the protein CASSYHTGAGVRNQPQHF.

This clonotype was recorded at least ten times. The J gene is TRBJ1-2, the V gene TRBV6-1; tentative D call: TRBD1 (5 bases). The CDR3 runs 14 residues. V was cut by 6 bases and J by 6 bases, with 17 bases left in between. Germline CDR1 reads MNHNS; CDR2 reads SASEGT. DNA of the CDR3: TGTGCCAGCAGAGACCAGAGGGGCAGGAATGGCTACACCTTC. Amino acid sequence: CASRDQRGRNGYTF.

The rearrangement uses TRBV6-5 and TRBJ2-2, with no clear D. This CDR3 is built from 16 residues. The ends were cut back, 0 bases at V and 7 bases at J, with 15 bases in the middle. In germline, CDR1 is MNHEY, CDR2 SVGAGI. Written as DNA, the CDR3 is TGTGCCAGCAGTTACTCAGGGTGGGGTGTGAGCGGGGAGCTGTTTTTT. Translating it yields CASSYSGWGVSGELFF.

This clonotype was counted a few times. The rearrangement links TRBV18 to TRBJ2-1; 13 nucleotides line up with TRBD2. This CDR3 is 14 amino acids long. The ends lost 4 bases at V and 8 bases at J; junction bases unmatched: 2. Germline CDR1 KGHSH, CDR2 LQKENI. The CDR3, as DNA: TGTGCCAGCTCACGGACTAGCGGGAGAGATGAGCAGTTCTTC. Protein sequence: CASSRTSGRDEQFF.

To note about this clonotype: A much larger clone sits a single nucleotide away, making a read error possible. J is TRBJ2-2 and V is TRBV7-3; TRBD2 might be the D (5 bases). CDR3 length: 12 amino acids. Germline V lookup: CDR1 SGHTA, CDR2 FQGTGA. CDR3 sequence: CASSFKSGELVF. Here the CDR3 DNA reads TGTGCCAGCAGCTTCAAATCCGGGGAGCTGGTTTTT.

V gene TRBV7-7 combines with J gene TRBJ2-5, with TRBD2 matching over 9 bases. The CDR3 is made up of 15 amino acids. In germline, CDR1 is SSHAT, CDR2 FNYEAQ (reference sequence). For the CDR3, the DNA is TGTGCTGGAAGATGGCGGGAGGGCCCCCAAGAGACCCAGTACTTC. It encodes CAGRWREGPQETQYF.

This clonotype turned up a few times. The genes are TRBV5-8 and TRBJ2-1; 11 bases agree with TRBD2. Looked up from germline, CDR1 is SGHTS and CDR2 is YDEGEE. The CDR3 covers 17 residues. The ends lost 4 bases at V and 6 bases at J; junction bases unmatched: 12. The CDR3, as DNA: TGTGCCAGCAGCCATCGCCCTAGCGGGAGGACCGGCAATGAGCAGTTCTTC. Translating it yields CASSHRPSGRTGNEQFF.

The rearrangement links TRBV7-2 to TRBJ2-3, with D maybe TRBD2 (6 bases). The germline V gene encodes CDR1 SGHTA and CDR2 FQGNSA. V lost 4 bases and J lost 1, with 15 bases in between. The CDR3 is 16 residues long. The CDR3 region has the DNA TGTGCCAGCAGCTCACGCCCAGGCGGGGGCACAGATACGCAGTATTTT. Its protein product is CASSSRPGGGTDTQYF.

This clonotype has at least ten counts. The rearrangement links TRBV2 to TRBJ1-1, with no clear D. V lost 4 bases to trimming and J lost 8 bases, with 8 bases between them. This CDR3 region has 11 residues. CDR1 is SNHLY and CDR2 is FYNNEI in the germline V gene. The CDR3 loop is CASSGGWEAFF. CDR3 coding DNA: TGTGCCAGCAGTGGAGGCTGGGAAGCTTTCTTT.

This clonotype was recorded at least ten times. The gene calls are TRBV20-1 and TRBJ2-7; D not certain. The germline V and J ends were trimmed by 5 bases and 1 base, with 15 bases remaining between them. The CDR3 totals 14 residues. CDR1 and CDR2 from the germline V gene are DFQATT and SNEGSKA (reference sequence). This CDR3 reads CSAYLTLNSYEQYF. The CDR3 nucleotides are TGCAGTGCTTACTTGACGCTCAATTCCTACGAGCAGTACTTC.

In its sample, this clonotype was seen many times. The chain couples TRBV15 to TRBJ1-5; D unresolved. CDR1 and CDR2 from the germline V gene are LNHNV and YYDKDF (reference sequence). Trimming left V 0 bases short and J 7 bases short, with 16 bases between. CDR3 length: 16 amino acids. CDR3 sequence reads: CATSREGGLKGQPQHF. CDR3 DNA: TGTGCCACCAGCAGAGAGGGCGGGTTGAAAGGGCAGCCCCAGCATTTT.

The V and J genes are TRBV27 and TRBJ2-7; 7 nucleotides agree with TRBD1. Germline V gene lookup returns CDR1 MNHEY and CDR2 SMNVEV (reference sequence). The CDR3 is made up of 16 amino acids. V gave up 2 bases and J gave up 0 bases; unmatched junction bases: 7. CDR3 in DNA: TGTGCCAGCAGTTTAACGCCGGGACAGAGCTCCTACGAGCAGTACTTC. The encoded protein is CASSLTPGQSSYEQYF.

This clonotype was counted many times. The rearrangement joins TRBV19 to TRBJ2-5; D unclear. Germline lookup yields CDR1 LNHDA and CDR2 SQIVND (reference sequence). This CDR3 is 13 amino acids long. Trimming stripped 3 bases from V and 5 bases from J, with 10 bases between. The CDR3 loop reads CASSMLGGETQYF. CDR3 nucleotide sequence: TGTGCCAGTAGTATGTTGGGCGGCGAGACCCAGTACTTC.

This clonotype came up many times. The rearrangement uses TRBV3-1 and TRBJ1-2; D call uncertain. Germline CDR1 is LGHDT and CDR2 is YNNKEL (reference sequence). V was clipped by 2 bases and J by 4 bases, with 11 bases between them. There are 14 residues in the CDR3. The CDR3 DNA reads TGTGCCAGCAGCCAACCGAACAGAGGCTATGGCTACACCTTC. Translated: CASSQPNRGYGYTF.

V usage is TRBV7-9 and J usage is TRBJ1-1; no reliable D call. V was pared by 3 bases and J by 5 bases, with 13 bases between. The CDR3 is 14 residues long. Germline V gene lookup returns CDR1 SEHNR and CDR2 FQNEAQ (reference sequence). CDR3 protein: CASSFPRNGTEAFF. For the CDR3, the DNA is TGTGCCAGCAGCTTTCCCAGGAATGGGACTGAAGCTTTCTTT.

This clonotype was counted between two and nine times. The CDR3, as DNA: TGTGCCAGCAGTTCCCCTTGGATGGGTAATTCACCCCTCCACTTT. This sequence encodes CASSSPWMGNSPLHF. The rearrangement joins TRBV28 to TRBJ1-6; D is ambiguous. Germline V CDR1 and CDR2: MDHEN, SYDVKM. Trimming left V 4 bases short and J 6 bases short, with 13 bases between. The CDR3 has 15 residues.

This clonotype was detected a few times. This chain's CDR3 is CATQEGTRAGELFF. Written as DNA, the CDR3 is TGTGCCACCCAAGAGGGGACTAGGGCCGGGGAGCTGTTTTTT. The rearrangement joins TRBV3-1 to TRBJ2-2, with 8 bases aligning to TRBD2. The CDR3 consists of 14 residues. Germline V gene lookup returns CDR1 LGHDT and CDR2 YNNKEL (reference sequence). The J segment lost 6 bases and the V segment lost 10 bases, leaving 10 bases of the junction unmatched.

V gene TRBV2 combines with J gene TRBJ2-1, with TRBD1 as a possible D gene (5 bases). This CDR3 has 13 residues. V was shortened by 2 bases and J by 7 bases, with 9 bases between the two germline ends. Germline lookup yields CDR1 SNHLY and CDR2 FYNNEI. The CDR3 DNA follows: TGTGCCAGCAGTGAACTCAGGGCTAATGAGCAGTTCTTC. Encoded protein: CASSELRANEQFF.

This clonotype was seen ten or more times. The chain combines TRBV20-1 with TRBJ2-1; D could derive from TRBD1 or TRBD2 (6 bases each). The germline CDR1 and CDR2 sequences are DFQATT and SNEGSKA (reference sequence). Trimming stripped 3 bases from V and 7 bases from J, with 16 bases between. The CDR3 consists of 14 residues. CDR3 nucleotides: TGCAGTGCTAGTCGGGGGTTCAGGGGAAATGAGCAGTTCTTC. It translates to CSASRGFRGNEQFF.

This clonotype was observed at least ten times. The chain links TRBV11-1 to TRBJ2-1; 12 bases fit TRBD2. CDR1 is SGHAT, CDR2 FQDESV, per germline (reference sequence). The length of the CDR3 is 18 residues. V was pared by 3 bases and J by 6 bases, with 12 bases of the junction left unmatched. CDR3 protein: CASSLRLAGGPAGNEQFF. CDR3 in DNA: TGTGCCAGCAGCTTGAGGCTAGCGGGAGGGCCCGCCGGCAATGAGCAGTTCTTC.

This chain links TRBV5-8 with TRBJ2-1, with D perhaps matching TRBD1 (6 bases). This CDR3 has 17 amino acids. V lost 3 bases, J lost 0 bases, and 16 bases lay in between. Germline V gives CDR1 SGHTS, CDR2 YDEGEE. The CDR3 reads CASSWPGHPSSYNEQFF. CDR3 bases: TGTGCCAGCAGCTGGCCGGGACATCCAAGCTCCTACAATGAGCAGTTCTTC.

In its sample, this clonotype was seen a few times. This chain links TRBV19 with TRBJ2-3, with a possible D match to TRBD2 (5 bases). CDR3 size: 16 residues. V was trimmed by 6 bases and J by 2 bases, leaving 18 bases between them. Germline CDR1 LNHDA, CDR2 SQIVND (reference sequence). CDR3 in amino acids: CASRLNAGHNTDTQYF. The CDR3 nucleotides read TGTGCCAGTAGGTTAAACGCGGGTCACAACACAGATACGCAGTATTTT.

This clonotype was picked up many times. This chain joins TRBV11-2 and TRBJ1-4; no clear D gene. Germline-derived CDR1 and CDR2 are SGHAT and FQNNGV. The length of the CDR3 is 14 residues. The V end lost 2 bases, the J end lost 7 bases, and 11 bases lay between the germline ends. CDR3 sequence (DNA): TGTGCCAGCAGCTTAAGCAGGAAGAGTGAAAAACTGTTTTTT. This sequence encodes CASSLSRKSEKLFF.